The 25 T cell receptor beta chains given below trace back to one sample, sequenced in a study of T cell changes during pregnancy in multiple sclerosis. Some clones are missing from TCRdb's copy, which holds only in-frame ones; the method was immunoSEQ multiplex PCR. Of tens of thousands of clones in the sample, 90% to 95% are singletons; the top ten hold about 0.6%. The specimen comprised CD4+ T cells from peripheral blood mononuclear cells, sampled in the second trimester of pregnancy. The source is a female donor with multiple sclerosis, enrolled in a pregnancy study.

Regarding this clone: Within the sample, other DNA sequences also encode this same CDR3. The chain has TRBV9 and TRBJ2-5, with 14 bases that match TRBD2. CDR1 and CDR2 from the germline V gene are SGDLS and YYNGEE. This CDR3 comprises 16 residues. Trimming cost V 3 bases and J 2 bases; bases outside gene matches: 3. CDR3 coding DNA: TGTGCCAGCAGCGCGGGGACTAGCGGGGGACAAGAGACCCAGTACTTC. This gives the protein CASSAGTSGGQETQYF.

This clone came up once. The genes are TRBV28 and TRBJ1-5; D possibly corresponds to TRBD1 (6 bases). CDR1 MDHEN and CDR2 SYDVKM come from the germline V gene. V shed 6 bases and J shed 2 bases, with 14 bases lying between them. The CDR3 runs 15 residues. The CDR3 DNA reads TGTGCCAGCAGCTGGGGGGGGGCTGGCAATCAGCCCCAGCATTTT. This sequence encodes CASSWGGAGNQPQHF. The whole variable domain, remainder taken from reference TRBV28 and TRBJ1-5, is DVKVTQSSRYLVKRTGEKVFLECVQDMDHENMFWYRQDPGLGLRLIYFSYDVKMKEKGDIPEGYSVSREKKERFSLILESASTNQTSMYLCASSWGGAGNQPQHFGDGTRLSIL.

This clone was counted a single time. In nucleotides, the CDR3 is TGTGCCAGCAGAGGGCAGGGCGGCACCGGGGAGCTGTTTTTT. Its translation is CASRGQGGTGELFF. The chain links TRBV9 to TRBJ2-2; a weak D match, TRBD1 (5 bases). V lost 5 bases, J lost 4 bases, and 12 bases lay in between. The CDR3 is 14 residues long. CDR1 is SGDLS, CDR2 YYNGEE, per germline.

The rearrangement links TRBV4-1 to TRBJ2-1; 8 nucleotides match TRBD2. Per the germline V gene, CDR1 is MGHRA and CDR2 is YSYEKL. V shed 5 bases, J shed 1 base, and the junction held 7 bases outside the gene matches. This CDR3 is built from 16 residues. CDR3 region: CASSTSLAESYNEQFF. The CDR3 DNA reads as TGCGCCAGCAGCACCTCACTAGCGGAGTCCTACAATGAGCAGTTCTTC.

The gene calls are TRBV6-4 and TRBJ2-1; a possible D gene is TRBD1 (5 bases). CDR3 length: 18 amino acids. Germline CDR1 and CDR2: MRHNA and SNTAGT. V was cut by 0 bases and J by 3 bases, with 18 bases left in between. For the CDR3, the DNA is TGTGCCAGCAGTGACTCGAGACAGTTAGGTGGTGACTACAATGAGCAGTTCTTC. It encodes CASSDSRQLGGDYNEQFF.

The chain uses TRBV7-7 and TRBJ2-5, with 9 bases fitting TRBD2. The CDR3 is 14 amino acids. Germline V gene sequence: CDR1 SSHAT, CDR2 FNYEAQ (reference sequence). Trimming at V came to 5 bases and at J to 5 bases, leaving 6 bases not matched to a gene. DNA for the CDR3: TGTGCCAGCAGCGCTAGCGGGGAAGGGGAGACCCAGTACTTC. It translates to CASSASGEGETQYF. The entire variable domain, with the rest obtained from reference TRBV7-7 and TRBJ2-5, is as follows: GAGVSQSPRYKVTKRGQDVTLRCDPISSHATLYWYQQALGQGPEFLTYFNYEAQPDKSGLPSDRFSAERPEGSISTLTIQRTEQRDSAMYRCASSASGEGETQYFGPGTRLLVL.

The gene calls are TRBV6-1 and TRBJ2-7, with 7 bases lining up with TRBD2. The CDR3 is 17 amino acids. Germline V gene sequence: CDR1 MNHNS, CDR2 SASEGT. Trimming removed 4 bases from V and 0 bases from J; junction bases left unmatched: 12. CDR3 sequence: CASSVVGGGISSYEQYF. The CDR3 region has the DNA TGTGCCAGCAGTGTAGTAGGCGGGGGTATCAGCTCCTACGAGCAGTACTTC.

The rearrangement joins TRBV6-1 to TRBJ1-1; possibly TRBD1 for D (6 bases). Germline V lookup: CDR1 MNHNS, CDR2 SASEGT. Trimming removed 3 bases from V and 10 bases from J, with 18 bases in between. The CDR3 spans 14 residues. The CDR3 DNA reads TGTGCCAGCAGTGAGGGGGGGACAAAAAGAGCAGCTTTCTTT. Translation gives CASSEGGTKRAAFF.

The chain employs TRBV7-3 and TRBJ2-1; the D gene is possibly TRBD2 (6 bases). Germline V gives CDR1 SGHTA, CDR2 FQGTGA. Trimming removed 0 bases from V and 9 bases from J, with 9 bases in between. The CDR3 extends over 13 amino acids. As DNA, the CDR3 is TGTGCCAGCAGCTTAACTACGACTAGTGAGCAGTTCTTC. This translates into CASSLTTTSEQFF.

This CDR3 reads CASSSAREERPFSYEQYF. In DNA, the CDR3 is TGTGCCAGCAGCTCCGCCCGGGAGGAGCGGCCTTTCTCCTACGAGCAGTACTTC. The chain links TRBV7-3 to TRBJ2-7, with 7 positions matching TRBD2. This CDR3 contains 18 residues. V lost 4 bases, J lost 0 bases, and 15 bases stayed unmatched. Germline V gene sequence: CDR1 SGHTA, CDR2 FQGTGA.

The chain carries TRBV29-1 and TRBJ2-7; D might be TRBD1 (5 bases). Germline loops: CDR1 SQVTM, CDR2 ANQGSEA. V gave up 3 bases and J gave up 3 bases, with 6 bases separating them. There are 11 residues in the CDR3. CDR3 sequence: CSVDRDYEQYF. CDR3 nucleotides: TGCAGCGTTGACAGGGACTACGAGCAGTACTTC.

The J gene is TRBJ2-1, the V gene TRBV5-5; 8 bases are shared with TRBD1. Looked up from germline, CDR1 is SGHKS and CDR2 is YYEKEE (reference sequence). Trimming removed 3 bases from V and 6 bases from J; junction bases left unmatched: 14. The CDR3 covers 17 residues. Here the CDR3 reads CASSSGQGMRGTNEQFF. Written as DNA, the CDR3 is TGTGCCAGCAGCTCTGGACAGGGAATGCGTGGGACCAATGAGCAGTTCTTC.

The rearrangement links TRBV4-2 to TRBJ2-1, with 10 bases identical to TRBD2. Germline CDR1 is LGHNA and CDR2 is YNFKEQ. After removal of 1 base from V and 3 bases from J, the junction contained 3 bases not matched to a gene. This CDR3 region has 16 residues. The CDR3 coding sequence is TGTGCCAGCAGCCAAGCTAGCGGGGGACTCTACAATGAGCAGTTCTTC. This gives the protein CASSQASGGLYNEQFF.

CDR3 coding DNA: TGTGCCAGCTCACTTGGACAGGGTGGCACAGATACGCAGTATTTT. The encoded protein is CASSLGQGGTDTQYF. The chain joins TRBV18 to TRBJ2-3; 8 nucleotides match TRBD1. The V gene end was trimmed by 4 bases and the J gene end by 1 base; junction bases not matched to a gene: 4. The CDR3 covers 15 residues. Germline V gene sequence: CDR1 KGHSH, CDR2 LQKENI.

This chain connects TRBV13 to TRBJ1-6; TRBD1 might be the D (5 bases). The germline V and J ends were trimmed by 7 bases and 8 bases, with 18 bases remaining between them. The germline CDR1 and CDR2 sequences are PRHDT and FYEKMQ (reference sequence). The CDR3 is 15 amino acids. CDR3 protein: CASKGLGVADSPLHF. Written as DNA, the CDR3 is TGTGCCAGCAAGGGGTTAGGGGTGGCGGATTCACCCCTCCACTTT.

The chain is built from TRBV29-1 and TRBJ1-2; tentative D call: TRBD1 (5 bases). This CDR3 region has 11 residues. V was clipped by 3 bases and J by 8 bases, with 10 bases between them. The germline CDR1 and CDR2 sequences are SQVTM and ANQGSEA. The CDR3 loop reads CSVDMGGGYTF. CDR3 sequence (DNA): TGCAGCGTTGATATGGGGGGGGGCTACACCTTC.

The chain combines TRBV2 with TRBJ1-1; the D gene is possibly TRBD1 (5 bases). The germline V gene encodes CDR1 SNHLY and CDR2 FYNNEI. The CDR3 sequence is 14 residues long. Between the trimmed V and J ends, which lost 5 bases and 1 base, there was a span of 11 bases. The CDR3 DNA is TGTGCCAGCAGTAAGACAGCACAGAACACTGAAGCTTTCTTT. It specifies CASSKTAQNTEAFF.

The gene calls are TRBV4-1 and TRBJ2-5; 10 bases line up with TRBD2. The CDR3 has 17 amino acids. CDR1 is MGHRA, CDR2 YSYEKL, per germline. V shed 0 bases and J 2 bases; nucleotides not matched to a gene: 6. CDR3 sequence reads: CASSQESPSGSQETQYF. The CDR3 nucleotides read TGCGCCAGCAGCCAAGAGTCCCCTAGCGGGAGTCAAGAGACCCAGTACTTC.

The J gene is TRBJ2-4, the V gene TRBV19; 7 nucleotides agree with TRBD1. Trimming at V came to 0 bases and at J to 0 bases, leaving 11 bases not matched to a gene. CDR3 length: 19 residues. Germline lookup yields CDR1 LNHDA and CDR2 SQIVND (reference sequence). The CDR3 sequence: CASSIDLTGAAIAKNIQYF. Written as DNA, the CDR3 is TGTGCCAGTAGTATAGATTTAACAGGGGCCGCGATAGCCAAAAACATTCAGTACTTC.

V usage is TRBV30 and J usage is TRBJ1-1, with a weak D call TRBD1 (5 bases). The germline gives CDR1 GTSNPN, CDR2 SVGIG (reference sequence). Trimming stripped 5 bases from V and 2 bases from J, with 18 bases between. The CDR3 is 15 amino acids. CDR3 residues: CAWSSGPGTNTEAFF. The CDR3 DNA follows: TGTGCCTGGTCGAGCGGACCAGGGACTAACACTGAAGCTTTCTTT.

V and J are TRBV11-2 and TRBJ2-7; 8 nucleotides match TRBD1. After removal of 6 bases from V and 4 bases from J, the junction contained 8 bases not matched to a gene. This CDR3 comprises 14 residues. Germline V CDR1 and CDR2: SGHAT, FQNNGV. The chain's CDR3 is CASSFGQGIYEQYF. CDR3 coding DNA: TGTGCCAGCAGTTTTGGACAGGGAATTTACGAGCAGTACTTC.

The rearrangement uses TRBV7-9 and TRBJ1-5; D gene uncertain. The length of the CDR3 is 12 residues. The V end was cut by 2 bases, the J end by 6 bases, with 5 bases between. CDR1 SEHNR and CDR2 FQNEAQ come from the germline V gene (reference sequence). Here the CDR3 DNA reads TGTGCCAGCAGCTTACAGGCTCAGCCCCAGCATTTT. Translating gives CASSLQAQPQHF.

The chain is built from TRBV5-1 and TRBJ2-7; the D gene is possibly TRBD2 (5 bases). Germline assignment: CDR1 SGHRS and CDR2 YFSETQ. This CDR3 has 17 residues. Trimming shortened V by 0 bases and J by 1 base, and 17 bases separated the two germline ends. CDR3 in DNA: TGCGCCAGCAGCTTGGGGAGGTGGGCCAGACTGTCCTACGAGCAGTACTTC. Translating gives CASSLGRWARLSYEQYF.

CDR3 protein: CATRGGAGETQYF. For the CDR3, the DNA is TGTGCCACCCGGGGGGGGGCAGGGGAGACCCAGTACTTC. The genes are TRBV10-3 and TRBJ2-5; 8 bases are shared with TRBD2. CDR3 length: 13 amino acids. Germline V lookup: CDR1 ENHRY, CDR2 SYGVKD. The V and J ends lost 10 bases and 5 bases, in that order; junction bases with no gene match: 9.

The chain combines TRBV18 with TRBJ1-6; 8 positions agree with TRBD1. This CDR3 contains 13 residues. The junction had 5 bases not matched to a gene; V was cut back by 8 bases and J by 8 bases. In germline, CDR1 is KGHSH, CDR2 LQKENI. DNA of the CDR3: TGTGCCAGCGCCTCAGGGGGCGATTCACCCCTCCACTTT. Translated, it gives CASASGGDSPLHF.